These 23 T cell receptor beta chains share one sample of origin, sequenced in a study of blood T cell repertoires in COVID-19. Assay: immunoSEQ multiplex PCR; the TCRdb copy retains only in-frame clones and omits some. The table has about 180,000 clones, 80% to 90% seen once. The specimen sequenced was peripheral blood. These receptors were obtained from a man aged 55 to 70 with acute or convalescent COVID-19.

This rearrangement joins TRBV9 to TRBJ2-5; TRBD2 matches 8 bases. CDR1 and CDR2 (germline): SGDLS, YYNGEE. The CDR3 totals 17 residues. J lost 4 bases, V lost 4 bases, and 15 bases had no gene match. The CDR3 nucleotides are TGTGCCAGCAGCCTAGCCCCGGCTAGCGGGTTTTTAGAGACCCAGTACTTC. It codes for CASSLAPASGFLETQYF. The variable domain in full, completed from reference TRBV9 and TRBJ2-5, reads DSGVTQTPKHLITATGQRVTLRCSPRSGDLSVYWYQQSLDQGLQFLIQYYNGEERAKGNILERFSAQQFPDLHSELNLSSLELGDSALYFCASSLAPASGFLETQYFGPGTRLLVL.

The rearrangement uses TRBV7-2 and TRBJ2-1, with TRBD2 matching over 8 bases. The ends lost 1 base at V and 5 bases at J; junction bases unmatched: 7. The CDR3 length is 16 residues. CDR1 SGHTA and CDR2 FQGNSA come from the germline V gene. CDR3 protein: CASSLDAGGSHNEQFF. CDR3 nucleotides: TGTGCCAGCAGCTTAGATGCGGGAGGATCCCACAATGAGCAGTTCTTC.

This chain connects TRBV5-1 to TRBJ2-7, with D unresolved. The CDR3 contains 15 residues. Germline V gene lookup returns CDR1 SGHRS and CDR2 YFSETQ. Trimming shortened V by 0 bases and J by 0 bases, and 10 bases separated the two germline ends. The CDR3 DNA reads as TGCGCCAGCAGCTTGGAAGTCGCCAGCTCCTACGAGCAGTACTTC. Protein product: CASSLEVASSYEQYF.

CDR3 DNA sequence: TGTGCCAGCAGCCGTGGGACTAGCGGGAGAAACTACGAGCAGTACTTC. Encoded protein: CASSRGTSGRNYEQYF. V usage is TRBV7-2 and J usage is TRBJ2-7, with 14 bases identical to TRBD2. The CDR3 runs to 16 residues. From germline, CDR1 is SGHTA and CDR2 FQGNSA. V dropped 5 bases and J dropped 3; count of bases not matched to a gene: 6.

The rearrangement uses TRBV7-9 and TRBJ1-2; D possibly corresponds to TRBD1 (6 bases). V was shortened by 6 bases and J by 2 bases, with 13 bases between the two germline ends. Germline CDR1 reads SEHNR; CDR2 reads FQNEAQ (reference sequence). CDR3 length: 14 amino acids. CDR3 residues: CASRITGSNYGYTF. The CDR3 nucleotides read TGTGCCAGCAGGATCACAGGGTCCAACTATGGCTACACCTTC.

This sequence joins TRBV7-8 and TRBJ1-4; 10 bases are shared with TRBD1. V lost 4 bases and J lost 6; bases outside the gene matches: 11. CDR3 length: 17 amino acids. The germline gives CDR1 SGHVS, CDR2 FQNEAQ. The chain's CDR3 is CASSYVPPGTGDEKLFF. In DNA form, the CDR3 reads TGTGCCAGCAGCTATGTACCCCCCGGGACAGGGGATGAAAAACTGTTTTTT.

This clone was picked up a small number of times. The chain employs TRBV5-1 and TRBJ2-7; D perhaps matches TRBD1 (6 bases). The length of the CDR3 is 13 residues. The V and J ends lost 3 bases and 1 base respectively, with 8 bases between them. Germline CDR1 is SGHRS and CDR2 is YFSETQ. CDR3 residues: CASSSQGSYEQYF. CDR3 nucleotides: TGCGCCAGCAGCTCACAGGGTTCCTACGAGCAGTACTTC. The whole variable domain, remainder taken from reference TRBV5-1 and TRBJ2-7, is KAGVTQTPRYLIKTRGQQVTLSCSPISGHRSVSWYQQTPGQGLQFLFEYFSETQRNKGNFPGRFSGRQFSNSRSEMNVSTLELGDSALYLCASSSQGSYEQYFGPGTRLTVT.

The J gene is TRBJ2-1, the V gene TRBV7-2; D gene uncertain. Trimming pared 1 base from V and 7 bases from J, leaving 14 bases between. CDR1 SGHTA and CDR2 FQGNSA come from the germline V gene. The CDR3 contains 15 residues. CDR3 protein: CASSLGVGSVNEQFF. As DNA, the CDR3 is TGTGCCAGCAGCTTAGGCGTGGGCTCGGTGAATGAGCAGTTCTTC.

This chain connects TRBV28 to TRBJ2-7; TRBD1 is a possible D gene (6 bases). CDR1 and CDR2 from the germline V gene are MDHEN and SYDVKM. V was cut by 2 bases and J by 6 bases, with 20 bases left in between. The CDR3 totals 16 residues. CDR3 bases: TGTGCCAGCAGTTTAGAACAGGGTTGGAACTCACTCGAGCAGTACTTC. Its protein product is CASSLEQGWNSLEQYF.

The chain links TRBV11-1 to TRBJ2-7; 9 bases are shared with TRBD1. The CDR3 contains 14 residues. Germline assignment: CDR1 SGHAT and CDR2 FQDESV (reference sequence). The trim removed 5 bases at V and 5 bases at J, leaving 7 bases unmatched. CDR3 residues: CASSPRDRAHEQYF. In DNA, the CDR3 is TGTGCCAGCAGCCCCCGGGACAGGGCCCACGAGCAGTACTTC.

The DNA of the CDR3 is TGTGCCAGTAGTATATTGATCAGTATGAACACTGAAGCTTTCTTT. It translates to CASSILISMNTEAFF. The chain employs TRBV19 and TRBJ1-1; unclear D gene. Trimming left V 2 bases short and J 0 bases short, with 10 bases between. The CDR3 has 15 amino acids. CDR1 is LNHDA and CDR2 is SQIVND in the germline V gene (reference sequence).

The chain uses TRBV30 and TRBJ1-1; D may be TRBD1 (6 bases). The CDR3 loop spans 16 amino acids. Germline V lookup: CDR1 GTSNPN, CDR2 SVGIG (reference sequence). Trimming shortened V by 7 bases and J by 4 bases, and 25 bases separated the two germline ends. CDR3 DNA: TGTGCCTCTGAAGAAGTTACGACAGGCTGGGGCACTGAAGCTTTCTTT. Protein: CASEEVTTGWGTEAFF.

CDR3 bases: TGTGCCAGCAGTTTAGGGACTAGCGGACTAGATACGCAGTATTTT. It translates to CASSLGTSGLDTQYF. The chain combines TRBV28 with TRBJ2-3; 11 nucleotides agree with TRBD2. Germline assignment: CDR1 MDHEN and CDR2 SYDVKM. The CDR3 contains 15 residues. Losses at the gene ends were 2 bases for V and 5 bases for J; bases not matched to a gene: 3.

CDR3 coding DNA: TGTGCCAGCAGCCAAGATTGGCAGGGGTGGGACATTCAGTACTTC. This sequence encodes CASSQDWQGWDIQYF. V usage is TRBV4-2 and J usage is TRBJ2-4; possibly TRBD1 for D (6 bases). This CDR3 comprises 15 residues. The ends were cut back, 0 bases at V and 8 bases at J, with 14 bases in the middle. Germline V gene lookup returns CDR1 LGHNA and CDR2 YNFKEQ.

The rearrangement joins TRBV4-1 to TRBJ1-5; D possibly corresponds to TRBD1 (5 bases). The germline V gene has CDR1 MGHRA and CDR2 YSYEKL. V was pared by 6 bases and J by 2 bases, with 17 bases between. The CDR3 loop spans 16 amino acids. This CDR3 reads CASRSQGGVGNQPQHF. CDR3 in DNA: TGCGCCAGCAGGTCCCAGGGAGGCGTTGGCAATCAGCCCCAGCATTTT.

J is TRBJ2-7 and V is TRBV7-2, with D maybe TRBD1 (5 bases). This CDR3 is built from 15 residues. From germline, CDR1 is SGHTA and CDR2 FQGNSA. With 4 bases removed from V and 2 bases from J, the gap between germline ends came to 15 bases. The CDR3 reads CASSYGSSGTYEQYF. The CDR3 DNA reads TGTGCCAGCAGCTATGGTAGCTCAGGGACCTACGAGCAGTACTTC.

The rearrangement links TRBV6-5 to TRBJ2-3; D may be TRBD1 (6 bases). Germline V gene sequence: CDR1 MNHEY, CDR2 SVGAGI. The CDR3 is made up of 15 amino acids. Trimming shortened V by 2 bases and J by 2 bases, and 11 bases separated the two germline ends. CDR3 DNA: TGTGCCAGCAGTTACGGACAGACACTCACAGATACGCAGTATTTT. Protein product: CASSYGQTLTDTQYF.

DNA of the CDR3: TGTGCCAGCAGCCAAGGATTCATAGCAAGTGAGACCCAGTACTTC. It specifies CASSQGFIASETQYF. This rearrangement joins TRBV3-1 (or the pseudogene TRBV3-2) to TRBJ2-5, with D hard to call. The CDR3 contains 15 residues. V lost 1 base to trimming and J lost 5 bases, with 14 bases between them. From germline, CDR1 is LGHDT and CDR2 YNNKEL (reference sequence).

This clone was counted a single time. The rearrangement uses TRBV4-2 and TRBJ1-5; D is perhaps TRBD1 (5 bases). With 0 bases removed from V and 0 bases from J, the gap between germline ends came to 18 bases. Germline values: CDR1 LGHNA, CDR2 YNFKEQ. The CDR3 length is 19 residues. The CDR3 sequence is CASSQDGASGKYSNQPQHF. CDR3 DNA sequence: TGTGCCAGCAGCCAAGATGGGGCCTCCGGAAAATATAGCAATCAGCCCCAGCATTTT.

This chain links TRBV5-6 with TRBJ1-4; D is perhaps TRBD1 (5 bases). Germline assignment: CDR1 SGHDT and CDR2 YYEEEE. V shed 3 bases and J shed 8 bases, with 14 bases lying between them. The CDR3 runs to 14 residues. CDR3 amino acids: CASSSGGVGEKLFF. DNA for the CDR3: TGTGCCAGCAGCTCCGGGGGAGTAGGGGAAAAACTGTTTTTT.

The gene calls are TRBV23-1 and TRBJ2-5, with TRBD2 as a possible D gene (6 bases). TRBV23-1 is assigned to the ORF class and has an uncertain function. The CDR3 has 15 amino acids. V shed 0 bases and J shed 5 bases, with 13 bases lying between them. In DNA, the CDR3 is TGCGCCAGCAGTCAATCGGGGACTGAGCGGGAGACCCAGTACTTC. Its protein is CASSQSGTERETQYF.

The chain couples TRBV7-4 to TRBJ2-3, with TRBD1 matching over 8 bases. The CDR3 totals 15 residues. V lost 5 bases to trimming and J lost 5 bases; unmatched junction nucleotides: 9. From germline, CDR1 is SGHVT and CDR2 SQSDAQ. The CDR3 region has the DNA TGTGCCAGCAGCACGTACCAGGGGGCTAGAGATACGCAGTATTTT. Translated: CASSTYQGARDTQYF.

The sample holds one count of this clone. In nucleotides, the CDR3 is TGTGCCAGCAGCTCGGACAGGGGGGATCAGCAGTACTTC. Translated, it gives CASSSDRGDQQYF. This chain joins TRBV5-6 and TRBJ2-7, with 10 bases lining up with TRBD1. V was clipped by 3 bases and J by 8 bases; unmatched bases: 5. Germline-derived CDR1 and CDR2 are SGHDT and YYEEEE. The CDR3 sequence is 13 residues long. Complete variable domain (other parts from reference TRBV5-6 and TRBJ2-7): DAGVTQSPTHLIKTRGQQVTLRCSPKSGHDTVSWYQQALGQGPQFIFQYYEEEERQRGNFPDRFSGHQFPNYSSELNVNALLLGDSALYLCASSSDRGDQQYFGPGTRLTVT.